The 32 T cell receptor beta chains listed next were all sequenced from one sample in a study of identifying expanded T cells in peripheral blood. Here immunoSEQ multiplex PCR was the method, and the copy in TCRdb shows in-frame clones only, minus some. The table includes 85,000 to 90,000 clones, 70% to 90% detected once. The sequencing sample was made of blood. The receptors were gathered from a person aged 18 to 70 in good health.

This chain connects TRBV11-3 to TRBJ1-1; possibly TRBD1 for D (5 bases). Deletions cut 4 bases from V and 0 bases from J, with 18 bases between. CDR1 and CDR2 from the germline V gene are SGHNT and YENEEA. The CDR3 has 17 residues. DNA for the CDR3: TGTGCCAGCAGCTCCACGCTGGGGCGCGGAGTGAACACTGAAGCTTTCTTT. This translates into CASSSTLGRGVNTEAFF.

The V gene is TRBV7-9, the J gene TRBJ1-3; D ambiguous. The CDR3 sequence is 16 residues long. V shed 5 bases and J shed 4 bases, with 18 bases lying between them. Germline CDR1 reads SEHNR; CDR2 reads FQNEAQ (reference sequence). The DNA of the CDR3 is TGTGCCAGCAGCCAGCTCGGAGGTTCGGACGGAAACACCATATATTTT. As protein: CASSQLGGSDGNTIYF.

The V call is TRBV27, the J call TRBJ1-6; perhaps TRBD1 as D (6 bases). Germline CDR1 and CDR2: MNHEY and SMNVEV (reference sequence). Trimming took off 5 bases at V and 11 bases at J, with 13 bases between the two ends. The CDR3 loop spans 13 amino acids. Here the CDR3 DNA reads TGTGCCAGCAGTCTTGGGGGCTGGCCACCCCTCCACTTT. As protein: CASSLGGWPPLHF.

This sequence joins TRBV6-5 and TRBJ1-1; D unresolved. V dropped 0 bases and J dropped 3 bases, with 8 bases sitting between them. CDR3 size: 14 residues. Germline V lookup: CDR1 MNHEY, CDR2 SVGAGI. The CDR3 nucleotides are TGTGCCAGCAGTTACTCGATGCGTTACACTGAAGCTTTCTTT. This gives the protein CASSYSMRYTEAFF.

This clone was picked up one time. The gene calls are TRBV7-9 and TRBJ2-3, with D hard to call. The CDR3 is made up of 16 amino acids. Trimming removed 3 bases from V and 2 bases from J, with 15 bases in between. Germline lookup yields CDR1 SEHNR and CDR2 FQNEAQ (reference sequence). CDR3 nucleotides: TGTGCCAGCAGCTTTTCCCTTAGGGCGTCCACAGATACGCAGTATTTT. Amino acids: CASSFSLRASTDTQYF.

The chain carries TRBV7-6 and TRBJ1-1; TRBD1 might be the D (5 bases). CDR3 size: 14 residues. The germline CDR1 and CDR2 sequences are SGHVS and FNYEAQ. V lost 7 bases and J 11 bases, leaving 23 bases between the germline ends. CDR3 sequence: CASNSLGTDLGAFF. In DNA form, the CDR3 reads TGTGCCAGCAACTCACTAGGGACGGACCTTGGGGCTTTCTTT. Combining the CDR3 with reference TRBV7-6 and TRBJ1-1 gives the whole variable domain GAGVSQSPRYKVTKRGQDVALRCDPISGHVSLYWYRQALGQGPEFLTYFNYEAQQDKSGLPNDRFSAERPEGSISTLTIQRTEQRDSAMYRCASNSLGTDLGAFFGQGTRLTVV.

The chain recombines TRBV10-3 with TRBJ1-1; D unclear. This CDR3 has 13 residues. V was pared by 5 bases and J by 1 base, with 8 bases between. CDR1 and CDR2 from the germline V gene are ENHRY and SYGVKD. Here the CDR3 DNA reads TGTGCCATCAGTTCGGGCGAGAACACTGAAGCTTTCTTT. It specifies CAISSGENTEAFF.

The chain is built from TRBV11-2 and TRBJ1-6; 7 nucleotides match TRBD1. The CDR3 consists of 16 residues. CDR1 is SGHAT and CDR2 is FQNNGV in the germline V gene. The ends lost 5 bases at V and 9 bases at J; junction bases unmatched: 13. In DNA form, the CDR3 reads TGTGCCAGCAGCCAGAGGGGAACAGGGGAAATTTCACCCCTCCACTTT. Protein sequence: CASSQRGTGEISPLHF.

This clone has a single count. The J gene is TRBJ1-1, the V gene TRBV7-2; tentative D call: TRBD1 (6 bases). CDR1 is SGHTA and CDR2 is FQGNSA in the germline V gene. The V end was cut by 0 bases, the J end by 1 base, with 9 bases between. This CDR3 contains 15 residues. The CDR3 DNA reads TGTGCCAGCAGCTTAGCACAGACAGGGAACACTGAAGCTTTCTTT. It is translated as CASSLAQTGNTEAFF.

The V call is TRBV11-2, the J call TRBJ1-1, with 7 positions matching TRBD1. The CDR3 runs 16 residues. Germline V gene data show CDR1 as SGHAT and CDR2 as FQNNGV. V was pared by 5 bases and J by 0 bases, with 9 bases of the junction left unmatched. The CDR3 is CASSPSSGTVNTEAFF. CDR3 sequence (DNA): TGTGCCAGCAGCCCGAGTTCCGGGACAGTGAACACTGAAGCTTTCTTT.

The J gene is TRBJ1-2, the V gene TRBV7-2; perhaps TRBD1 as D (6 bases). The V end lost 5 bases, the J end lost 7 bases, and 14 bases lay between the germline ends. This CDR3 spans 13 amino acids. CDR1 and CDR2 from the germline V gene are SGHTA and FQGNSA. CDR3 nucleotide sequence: TGTGCCAGCAGCCATTCGACAGGTGGTGGCTACACCTTC. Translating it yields CASSHSTGGGYTF.

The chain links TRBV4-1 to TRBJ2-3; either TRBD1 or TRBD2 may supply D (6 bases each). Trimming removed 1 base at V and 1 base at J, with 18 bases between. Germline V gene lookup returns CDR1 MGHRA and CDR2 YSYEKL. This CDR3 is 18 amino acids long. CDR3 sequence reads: CASSQVFRGRGRTDTQYF. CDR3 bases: TGCGCCAGCAGCCAAGTATTCCGTGGTCGGGGGCGCACAGATACGCAGTATTTT.

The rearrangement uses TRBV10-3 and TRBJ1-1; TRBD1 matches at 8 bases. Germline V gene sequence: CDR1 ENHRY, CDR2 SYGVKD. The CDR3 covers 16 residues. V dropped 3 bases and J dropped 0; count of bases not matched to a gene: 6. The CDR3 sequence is CAISDLGQGMNTEAFF. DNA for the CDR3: TGTGCCATCAGTGACCTAGGACAGGGAATGAACACTGAAGCTTTCTTT.

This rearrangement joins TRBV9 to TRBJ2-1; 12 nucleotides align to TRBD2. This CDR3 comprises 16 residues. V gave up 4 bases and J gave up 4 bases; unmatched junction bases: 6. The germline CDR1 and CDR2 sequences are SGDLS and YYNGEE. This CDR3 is CASSLILAGGYNEQFF. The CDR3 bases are TGTGCCAGCAGCTTAATCCTAGCGGGGGGGTACAATGAGCAGTTCTTC.

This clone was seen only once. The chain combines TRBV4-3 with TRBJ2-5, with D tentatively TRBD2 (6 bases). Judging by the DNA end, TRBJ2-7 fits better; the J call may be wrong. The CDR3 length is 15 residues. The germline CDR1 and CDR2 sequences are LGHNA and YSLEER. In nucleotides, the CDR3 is TGCGCCAGCAGCCAAGCCTTGGGGGGATCTGACGAGCAGTACTTC. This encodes CASSQALGGSDEQYF.

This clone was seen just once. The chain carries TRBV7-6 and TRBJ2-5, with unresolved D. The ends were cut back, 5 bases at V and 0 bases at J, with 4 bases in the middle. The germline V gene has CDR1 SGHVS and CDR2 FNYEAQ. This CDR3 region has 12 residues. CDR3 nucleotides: TGTGCCAGCAGCCGGGACCAAGAGACCCAGTACTTC. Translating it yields CASSRDQETQYF.

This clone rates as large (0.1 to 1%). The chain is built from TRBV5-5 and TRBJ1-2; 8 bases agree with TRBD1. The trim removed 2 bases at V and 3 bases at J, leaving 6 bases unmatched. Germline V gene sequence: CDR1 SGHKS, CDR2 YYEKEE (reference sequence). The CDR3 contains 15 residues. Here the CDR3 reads CASSLRTGMDYGYTF. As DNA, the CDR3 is TGTGCCAGCAGCTTAAGGACAGGGATGGACTATGGCTACACCTTC.

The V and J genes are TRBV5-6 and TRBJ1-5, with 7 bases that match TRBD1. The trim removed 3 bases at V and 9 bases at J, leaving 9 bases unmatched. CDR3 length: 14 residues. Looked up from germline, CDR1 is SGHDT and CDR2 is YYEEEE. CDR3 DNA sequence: TGTGCCAGCAGCTCGACAGGGCGGTTGTCGCCCCAGCATTTT. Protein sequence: CASSSTGRLSPQHF.

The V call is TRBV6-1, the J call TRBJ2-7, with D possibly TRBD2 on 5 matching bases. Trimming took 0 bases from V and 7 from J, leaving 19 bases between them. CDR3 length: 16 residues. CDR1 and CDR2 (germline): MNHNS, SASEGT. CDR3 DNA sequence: TGTGCCAGCAGTGAAGCCACCGGGCTCAAGTCGGGGGAGCAGTACTTC. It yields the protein CASSEATGLKSGEQYF.

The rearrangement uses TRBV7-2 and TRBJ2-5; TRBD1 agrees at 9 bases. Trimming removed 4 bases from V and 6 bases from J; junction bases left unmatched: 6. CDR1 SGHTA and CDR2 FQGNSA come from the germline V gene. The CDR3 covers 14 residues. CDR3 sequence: CASSSGQGGQTQYF. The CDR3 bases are TGTGCCAGCAGCTCGGGACAGGGTGGGCAGACCCAGTACTTC.

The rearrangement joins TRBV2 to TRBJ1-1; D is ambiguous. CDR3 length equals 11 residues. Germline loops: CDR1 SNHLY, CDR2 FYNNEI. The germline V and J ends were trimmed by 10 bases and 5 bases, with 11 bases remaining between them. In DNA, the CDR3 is TGTGCCAACTACGGACGGACTGAAGCTTTCTTT. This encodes CANYGRTEAFF.

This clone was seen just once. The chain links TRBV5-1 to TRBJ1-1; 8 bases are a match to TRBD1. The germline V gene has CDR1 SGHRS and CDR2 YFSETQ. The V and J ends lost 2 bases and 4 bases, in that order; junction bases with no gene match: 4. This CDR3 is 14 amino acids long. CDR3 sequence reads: CASSLRTGSTEAFF. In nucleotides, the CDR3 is TGCGCCAGCAGCTTAAGGACAGGGAGCACTGAAGCTTTCTTT. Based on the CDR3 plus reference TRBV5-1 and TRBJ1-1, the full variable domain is KAGVTQTPRYLIKTRGQQVTLSCSPISGHRSVSWYQQTPGQGLQFLFEYFSETQRNKGNFPGRFSGRQFSNSRSEMNVSTLELGDSALYLCASSLRTGSTEAFFGQGTRLTVV.

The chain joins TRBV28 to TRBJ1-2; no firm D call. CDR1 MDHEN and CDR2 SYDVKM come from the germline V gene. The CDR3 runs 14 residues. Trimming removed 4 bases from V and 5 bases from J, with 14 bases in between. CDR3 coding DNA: TGTGCCAGCAGTTCGGATCTTCGGCCGTATGGCTACACCTTC. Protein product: CASSSDLRPYGYTF.

The CDR3 region is CASSLNVGDTQYF. The CDR3 DNA reads TGTGCCAGCAGCTTAAATGTGGGAGATACGCAGTATTTT. The V gene is TRBV7-3, the J gene TRBJ2-3, with no clear D. Germline V gene lookup returns CDR1 SGHTA and CDR2 FQGTGA. V lost 1 base, J lost 5 bases, and 7 bases lay in between. This CDR3 has 13 residues. The entire variable domain, with the rest obtained from reference TRBV7-3 and TRBJ2-3, is as follows: GAGVSQTPSNKVTEKGKYVELRCDPISGHTALYWYRQSLGQGPEFLIYFQGTGAADDSGLPNDRFFAVRPEGSVSTLKIQRTERGDSAVYLCASSLNVGDTQYFGPGTRLTVL.

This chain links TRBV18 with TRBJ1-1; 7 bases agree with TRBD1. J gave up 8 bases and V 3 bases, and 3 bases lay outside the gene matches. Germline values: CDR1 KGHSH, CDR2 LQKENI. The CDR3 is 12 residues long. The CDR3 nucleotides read TGTGCCAGCTCACCCTTGACAGGGGAAGCTTTCTTT. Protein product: CASSPLTGEAFF.

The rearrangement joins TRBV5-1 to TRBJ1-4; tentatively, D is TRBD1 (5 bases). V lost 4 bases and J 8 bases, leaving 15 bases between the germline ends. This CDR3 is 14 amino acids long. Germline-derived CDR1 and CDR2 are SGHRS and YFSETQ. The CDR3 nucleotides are TGCGCCAGCAGCCAGGGAGGGAAAAGGGAAAAACTGTTTTTT. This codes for CASSQGGKREKLFF.

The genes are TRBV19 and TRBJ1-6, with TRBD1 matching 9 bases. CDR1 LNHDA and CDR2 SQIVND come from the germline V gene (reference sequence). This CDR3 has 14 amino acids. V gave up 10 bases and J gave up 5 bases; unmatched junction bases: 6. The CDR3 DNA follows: TGTGCCACCTCGGGACAGGGCGATAATTCACCCCTCCACTTT. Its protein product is CATSGQGDNSPLHF.

As DNA, the CDR3 is TGTGCCAGCAATCCTCGATTCCGTGGGCAGGGACAAGAGACCCAGTACTTC. Its translation: CASNPRFRGQGQETQYF. The chain is built from TRBV2 and TRBJ2-5; D is perhaps TRBD1 (5 bases). The V and J ends lost 7 bases and 2 bases respectively, with 23 bases between them. The V gene's germline CDR1 is SNHLY and CDR2 FYNNEI. This CDR3 has 17 amino acids.

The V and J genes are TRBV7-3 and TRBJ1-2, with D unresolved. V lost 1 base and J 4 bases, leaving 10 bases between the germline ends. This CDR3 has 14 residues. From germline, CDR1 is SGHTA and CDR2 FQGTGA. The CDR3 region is CASSLNGGGYGYTF. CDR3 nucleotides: TGTGCCAGCAGCTTAAATGGAGGCGGCTATGGCTACACCTTC.

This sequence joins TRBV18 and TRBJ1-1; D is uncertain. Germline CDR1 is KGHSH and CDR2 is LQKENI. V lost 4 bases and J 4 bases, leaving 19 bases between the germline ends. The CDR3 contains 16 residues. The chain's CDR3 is CASSLSPGSGGTEAFF. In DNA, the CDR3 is TGTGCCAGCTCACTTAGCCCCGGGAGCGGAGGCACTGAAGCTTTCTTT.

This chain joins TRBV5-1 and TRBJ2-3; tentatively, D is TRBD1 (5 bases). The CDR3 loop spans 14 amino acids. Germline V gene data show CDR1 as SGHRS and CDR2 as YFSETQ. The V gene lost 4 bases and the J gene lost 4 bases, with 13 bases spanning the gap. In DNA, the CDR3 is TGCGCCAGCAGCCTGAGACAGTACTCAGATACGCAGTATTTT. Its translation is CASSLRQYSDTQYF.

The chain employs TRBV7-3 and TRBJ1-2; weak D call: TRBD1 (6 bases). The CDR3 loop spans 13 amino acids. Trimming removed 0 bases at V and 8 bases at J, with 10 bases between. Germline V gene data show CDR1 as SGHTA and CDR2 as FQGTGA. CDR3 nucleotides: TGTGCCAGCAGCTTAACGAAAGGGGGAGGCTACACCTTC. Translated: CASSLTKGGGYTF.